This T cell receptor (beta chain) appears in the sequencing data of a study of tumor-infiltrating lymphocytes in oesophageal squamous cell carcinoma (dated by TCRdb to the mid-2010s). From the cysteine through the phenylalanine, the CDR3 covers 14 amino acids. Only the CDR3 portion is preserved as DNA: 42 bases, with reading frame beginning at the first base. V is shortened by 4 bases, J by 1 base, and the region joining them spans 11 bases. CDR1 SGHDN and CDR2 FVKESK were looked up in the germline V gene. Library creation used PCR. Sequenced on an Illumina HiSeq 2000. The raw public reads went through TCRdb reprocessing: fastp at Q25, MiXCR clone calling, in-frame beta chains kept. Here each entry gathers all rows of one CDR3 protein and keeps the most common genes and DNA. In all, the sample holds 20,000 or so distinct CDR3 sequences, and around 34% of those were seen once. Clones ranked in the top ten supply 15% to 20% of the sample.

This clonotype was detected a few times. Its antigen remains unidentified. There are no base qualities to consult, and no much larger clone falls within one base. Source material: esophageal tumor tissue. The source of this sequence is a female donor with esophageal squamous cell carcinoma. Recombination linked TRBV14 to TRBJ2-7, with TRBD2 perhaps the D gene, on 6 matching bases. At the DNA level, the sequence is TGTGCCAGCAGCCTCTTAGCGGAGTCCTACGAGCAGTACTTC. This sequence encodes CASSLLAESYEQYF.